The TCR beta chain described here comes from a study of blood T cell repertoires in COVID-19 (TCRdb year 2020). Study-level background: The collaborator samples originated in the United States, Italy and Spain and spanned the acute and convalescent phases of COVID-19. The material from the prospective study consisted of cDNA or gDNA derived from T cells, B-cell-depleted T cells, or PBMCs. The dataset comprised deeply sampled blood TCRbeta repertoires from subjects exposed to, actively infected with, or recovered from COVID-19. The repertoires were released in a freely available public database intended as a resource for research on the immune response to SARS-CoV-2. The samples were drawn from two sources: the first 160 participants of the ongoing ImmuneRACE study, and fewer than 1,500 subjects contributed by 6 global collaborators. Nearly every sample came with metadata listing a de-identified subject ID, COVID-19 status, age in years and sex. Where available, HLA class I and class II types were obtained from metadata supplied by the sample provider rather than from assay-based typing.

General findings and caveats noted by the study authors: How much clinical and demographic metadata was included differed by source and by participant, and the metadata was provided uncurated.

The immunoSEQ Assay, a bias-controlled multiplex PCR, was used to amplify TCRbeta CDR3 regions from genomic DNA. Under the source paper's analysis protocol: The number of nucleated cells in each sample was estimated from the amplification of reference gene primers within the assay. To quantify the absolute abundance of each unique TCRbeta CDR3 rearrangement, sequence reads were collapsed and filtered. For each sample, productive Simpson clonality was calculated as the square root of Simpson's diversity index across productive rearrangements. This is the immuneACCESS table as TCRdb keeps it, with only in-frame sequences that have V and J called. A part of the clones is gone; compared with another copy, unresolved V genes explain less than half, and the rest is unexplained. The V and J calls and the clone size are those of that table, but D and trimming were determined from the DNA. For this sample there are about 360,000 clones; around nine tenths appear just once. Jointly, the top ten make up about 7.6% of the sample.

One collaborating source in Seattle enrolled patients during active infection and followed them longitudinally through the course of disease. Each collaborating institution followed its own protocols to collect whole blood in K2EDTA tubes. For TCRbeta analysis, collaborator samples were shipped as frozen whole blood, as isolated PBMCs, or as DNA extracted from either sample type. CDR1 and CDR2, looked up from the germline V gene, are SGHTA and FQGNSA. Inclusive of the bounding cysteine and phenylalanine, the CDR3 is 13 residues long. This entry keeps only the CDR3 DNA: 39 bases, framed from base 1. After removal of 6 bases from V and 2 bases from J, the junction retains 0 bases not matched to a gene. About this clone itself: Its antigen remains undetermined. No quality values exist for individual bases; no much larger clone is one base distant.

The sequence was collected from an older woman with COVID-19, enrolled during active disease. The chain is encoded by TRBV7-2 joined to TRBJ2-7; 11 central bases correspond to TRBD2. Material for sequencing was peripheral blood. At the DNA level, the sequence is TGTGCCAGCAGTAGCGGGGGGGCCTACGAGCAGTACTTC. It encodes CASSSGGAYEQYF.